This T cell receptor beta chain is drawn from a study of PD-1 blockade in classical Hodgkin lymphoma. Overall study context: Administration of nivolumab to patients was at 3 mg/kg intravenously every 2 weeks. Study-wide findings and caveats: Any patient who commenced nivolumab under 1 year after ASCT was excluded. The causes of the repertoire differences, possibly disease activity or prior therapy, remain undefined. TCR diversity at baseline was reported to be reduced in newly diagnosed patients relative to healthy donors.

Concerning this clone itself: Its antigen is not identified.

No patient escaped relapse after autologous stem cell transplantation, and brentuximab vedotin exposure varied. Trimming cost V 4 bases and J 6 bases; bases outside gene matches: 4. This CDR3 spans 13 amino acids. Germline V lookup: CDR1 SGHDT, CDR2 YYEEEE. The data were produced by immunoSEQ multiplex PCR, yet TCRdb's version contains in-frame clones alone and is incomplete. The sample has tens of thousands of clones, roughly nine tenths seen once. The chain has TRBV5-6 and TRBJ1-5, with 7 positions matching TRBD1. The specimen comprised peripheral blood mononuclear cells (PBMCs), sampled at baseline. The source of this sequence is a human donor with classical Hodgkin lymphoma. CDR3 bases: TGTGCCAGCAGCAACACAGGGGTTCAGCCCCAGCATTTT. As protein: CASSNTGVQPQHF.